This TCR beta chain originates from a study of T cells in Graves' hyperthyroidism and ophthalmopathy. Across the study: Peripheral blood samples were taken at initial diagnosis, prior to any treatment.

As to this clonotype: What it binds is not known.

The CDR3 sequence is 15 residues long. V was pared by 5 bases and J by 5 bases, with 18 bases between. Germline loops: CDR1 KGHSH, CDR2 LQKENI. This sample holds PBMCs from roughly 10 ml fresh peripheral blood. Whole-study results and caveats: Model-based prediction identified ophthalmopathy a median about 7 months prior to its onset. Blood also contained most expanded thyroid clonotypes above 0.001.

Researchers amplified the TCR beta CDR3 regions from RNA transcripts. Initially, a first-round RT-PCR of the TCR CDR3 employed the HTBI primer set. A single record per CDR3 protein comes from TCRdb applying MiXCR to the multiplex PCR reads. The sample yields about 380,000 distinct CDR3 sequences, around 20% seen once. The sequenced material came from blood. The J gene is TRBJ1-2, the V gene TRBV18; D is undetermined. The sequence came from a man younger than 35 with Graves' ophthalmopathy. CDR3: CASSSDSIPGYGYTF. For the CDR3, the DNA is TGTGCCAGCTCATCCGACTCCATCCCTGGGTATGGCTACACCTTC. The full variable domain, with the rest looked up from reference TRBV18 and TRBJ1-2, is NAGVMQNPRHLVRRRGQEARLRCSPMKGHSHVYWYRQLPEEGLKFMVYLQKENIIDESGMPKERFSAEFPKEGPSILRIQQVVRGDSAAYFCASSSDSIPGYGYTFGSGTRLTVV.